These 12 T cell receptor beta chains share one sample of origin, sequenced in a study of T-cell reconstitution after alpha-beta-depleted transplantation in children. TCRbeta library preparation incorporated unique molecular identifiers. TCRdb redid the calling of the PCR reads with MiXCR, one entry per CDR3 protein. The sample contains over 200,000 distinct CDR3 sequences, roughly 8.1% of which appear only once. The sample in question was PBMCs, mostly from graft donor cells, obtained 360 days after TCRalphabeta/CD19-depleted stem cell transplant. Receptors originate from a male patient between 2 and 15 years old who had a stem cell transplant for acute myeloid leukemia, so the T cells may come from the graft donor.

This chain links TRBV7-3 with TRBJ2-1, with D unresolved. CDR3 length: 14 amino acids. V lost 0 bases and J lost 7, with 10 bases in between. Germline CDR1 reads SGHTA; CDR2 reads FQGTGA. Here the CDR3 DNA reads TGTGCCAGCAGCTTAACATCCCAGCAGAATGAGCAGTTCTTC. This translates into CASSLTSQQNEQFF.

This clonotype was observed many times. CDR3 amino acids: CAISTRQGEGELFF. The CDR3 region has the DNA TGTGCCATCAGTACAAGACAGGGGGAAGGGGAGCTGTTTTTT. The chain is built from TRBV10-3 and TRBJ2-2, with 9 bases that match TRBD1. Per the germline V gene, CDR1 is ENHRY and CDR2 is SYGVKD. V lost 5 bases to trimming and J lost 8 bases; unmatched junction nucleotides: 6. CDR3 length: 14 amino acids.

This chain uses TRBV24-1 with TRBJ2-3; 10 bases agree with TRBD2. Trimming cost V 4 bases and J 0 bases; bases outside gene matches: 9. The CDR3 length is 18 residues. CDR1 KGHDR and CDR2 SFDVKD come from the germline V gene. DNA of the CDR3: TGTGCCACCAGTGACCCCCCCAAGACTAGCGGGAGCACAGATACGCAGTATTTT. It translates to CATSDPPKTSGSTDTQYF.

The chain carries TRBV5-1 and TRBJ1-2, with D possibly TRBD1 on 6 matching bases. Trimming took 4 bases from V and 4 from J, leaving 14 bases between them. Per the germline V gene, CDR1 is SGHRS and CDR2 is YFSETQ. This CDR3 is built from 14 residues. This CDR3 is CASSLRQASYGYTF. CDR3 DNA: TGCGCCAGCAGCCTAAGACAGGCCTCCTATGGCTACACCTTC.

This sequence joins TRBV5-1 and TRBJ1-1, with a possible D match to TRBD1 (6 bases). The CDR3 runs 14 residues. The germline V and J ends were trimmed by 4 bases and 3 bases, with 13 bases remaining between them. CDR1 is SGHRS, CDR2 YFSETQ, per germline. The CDR3 protein is CASSPGDRDTEAFF. The CDR3 DNA is TGCGCCAGCAGCCCAGGGGATCGGGACACTGAAGCTTTCTTT.

This clonotype has a count of ten or more. The chain has TRBV7-2 and TRBJ1-6, with 12 bases fitting TRBD1. Germline lookup yields CDR1 SGHTA and CDR2 FQGNSA. With 5 bases clipped from V and 12 bases from J, the junction kept 8 bases outside the gene matches. The CDR3 length is 15 residues. The CDR3 sequence: CASSLGQGALLPLHF. The CDR3 DNA reads as TGTGCCAGCAGCCTGGGACAGGGGGCCCTCCTACCCCTCCACTTT.

The rearrangement uses TRBV19 and TRBJ1-6, with TRBD1 as a possible D gene (6 bases). Trimming shortened V by 5 bases and J by 9 bases, and 17 bases separated the two germline ends. The CDR3 covers 15 residues. The V gene's germline CDR1 is LNHDA and CDR2 SQIVND (reference sequence). For the CDR3, the DNA is TGTGCCAGTAGTCAAACGTCACAGGGTATTTCACCCCTCCACTTT. It translates to CASSQTSQGISPLHF.

This clonotype was counted at least ten times. In nucleotides, the CDR3 is TGCAGCGTTCGCCGACTAGCTTACGAGACCCAGTACTTC. This codes for CSVRRLAYETQYF. The genes are TRBV29-1 and TRBJ2-5, with 7 bases fitting TRBD2. CDR3 length: 13 residues. Germline CDR1 reads SQVTM; CDR2 reads ANQGSEA. The V segment lost 5 bases and the J segment 5 bases; nucleotides outside the gene matches: 8. The full variable domain, its missing parts supplied by reference TRBV29-1 and TRBJ2-5, is SAVISQKPSRDICQRGTSLTIQCQVDSQVTMMFWYRQQPGQSLTLIATANQGSEATYESGFVIDKFPISRPNLTFSTLTVSNMSPEDSSIYLCSVRRLAYETQYFGPGTRLLVL.

This clonotype was observed a few times. This chain connects TRBV20-1 to TRBJ2-1, with TRBD1 identical over 7 bases. CDR3 length: 16 amino acids. Germline values: CDR1 DFQATT, CDR2 SNEGSKA (reference sequence). Trimming took 2 bases from V and 4 from J; bases not matched to a gene: 11. Here the CDR3 DNA reads TGCAGTGCTAGAACTTATGACAGGGACCCTTACAATGAGCAGTTCTTC. Amino acids: CSARTYDRDPYNEQFF.

The chain employs TRBV7-8 and TRBJ2-7, with a possible D match to TRBD2 (5 bases). The length of the CDR3 is 15 residues. Germline V gene lookup returns CDR1 SGHVS and CDR2 FQNEAQ. Trimming took 5 bases from V and 3 from J, leaving 17 bases between them. CDR3 DNA sequence: TGTGCCAGCAGCATCCGGCGGACTGGGGACTACGAGCAGTACTTC. Its translation: CASSIRRTGDYEQYF. Combining the CDR3 with reference TRBV7-8 and TRBJ2-7 gives the whole variable domain GAGVSQSPRYKVAKRGQDVALRCDPISGHVSLFWYQQALGQGPEFLTYFQNEAQLDKSGLPSDRFFAERPEGSVSTLKIQRTQQEDSAVYLCASSIRRTGDYEQYFGPGTRLTVT.

The chain employs TRBV7-9 and TRBJ1-2; D perhaps matches TRBD1 (5 bases). CDR3 length: 14 residues. The V gene's germline CDR1 is SEHNR and CDR2 FQNEAQ (reference sequence). Trimming stripped 4 bases from V and 4 bases from J, with 13 bases between. The CDR3 DNA reads as TGTGCCAGCAGCTCGAGGGGTAGGGGCTATGGCTACACCTTC. Its protein is CASSSRGRGYGYTF. Drawing the rest from reference TRBV7-9 and TRBJ1-2, the complete variable domain is DTGVSQNPRHKITKRGQNVTFRCDPISEHNRLYWYRQTLGQGPEFLTYFQNEAQLEKSRLLSDRFSAERPKGSFSTLEIQRTEQGDSAMYLCASSSRGRGYGYTFGSGTRLTVV.

This chain uses TRBV9 with TRBJ2-3; 8 positions agree with TRBD2. This CDR3 contains 16 residues. The V gene's germline CDR1 is SGDLS and CDR2 YYNGEE. V dropped 0 bases and J dropped 0; count of bases not matched to a gene: 3. The CDR3 DNA follows: TGTGCCAGCAGCGTAGTTACTAGCGGAAGCACAGATACGCAGTATTTT. This codes for CASSVVTSGSTDTQYF.